These 32 T cell receptor beta chains were all obtained from the same sample, sequenced in a study of T cells in Graves' hyperthyroidism and ophthalmopathy. From RNA transcripts, TCR beta CDR3 regions were amplified. The HTBI primer set drove a first-round RT-PCR of the TCR CDR3. TCRdb redid the calling of the multiplex PCR reads with MiXCR, one entry per CDR3 protein. This sample has some 370,000 distinct CDR3 sequences; about 14% occur once, and the top ten carry 25% to 30%. Sequencing was performed on blood. All receptors come from a man aged 50 or older with Graves' ophthalmopathy.

This sequence joins TRBV20-1 and TRBJ2-7; tentative D call: TRBD1 (6 bases). The CDR3 is 15 residues long. From germline, CDR1 is DFQATT and CDR2 SNEGSKA (reference sequence). V was cut by 6 bases and J by 6 bases, with 24 bases left in between. CDR3 nucleotide sequence: TGCAGTGCCCCGGACAGCAGGACGTCGGGTTCCGAGCAGTACTTC. Its protein is CSAPDSRTSGSEQYF.

This clonotype was seen just once. The chain couples TRBV29-1 to TRBJ2-3; 10 bases align to TRBD2. The germline V gene has CDR1 SQVTM and CDR2 ANQGSEA. Losses at the gene ends were 7 bases for V and 3 bases for J; bases not matched to a gene: 4. The CDR3 contains 13 residues. The CDR3 DNA sequence: TGCAGCGACGCTAGCGGGAGTACAGATACGCAGTATTTT. It codes for CSDASGSTDTQYF.

This clonotype was seen ten or more times. This chain joins TRBV28 and TRBJ2-1; D not certain. CDR1 is MDHEN, CDR2 SYDVKM, per germline. V lost 5 bases and J lost 5, with 13 bases in between. This CDR3 has 14 residues. CDR3 in amino acids: CASSPIWGNNEQFF. The CDR3 coding sequence is TGTGCCAGCAGTCCCATTTGGGGTAACAATGAGCAGTTCTTC.

The chain uses TRBV11-2 and TRBJ2-7; D is unclear. The CDR3 contains 13 residues. CDR1 SGHAT and CDR2 FQNNGV come from the germline V gene. V was cut by 1 base and J by 9 bases, with 13 bases left in between. The CDR3 is CASSLGGPQSQYF. The CDR3 DNA is TGTGCCAGCAGCTTAGGGGGTCCACAATCGCAGTACTTC.

As for this clonotype: Since a much larger clone is just one base distant, this may be a read error. The CDR3 bases are TGCGCCAGCAGCTTAGGACTGGTTAGCACAGATACGCAGTGTTTT. Amino acids: CASSLGLVSTDTQCF. This chain uses TRBV5-1 with TRBJ2-3, with D possibly matching TRBD2 (5 bases). This CDR3 region has 15 residues. CDR1 is SGHRS and CDR2 is YFSETQ in the germline V gene. The entire variable domain, with the rest obtained from reference TRBV5-1 and TRBJ2-3, is as follows: KAGVTQTPRYLIKTRGQQVTLSCSPISGHRSVSWYQQTPGQGLQFLFEYFSETQRNKGNFPGRFSGRQFSNSRSEMNVSTLELGDSALYLCASSLGLVSTDTQCFGPGTRLTVL.

In its sample, this clonotype was seen many times. This rearrangement joins TRBV20-1 to TRBJ1-1, with D possibly being TRBD1 (6 bases). Per the germline V gene, CDR1 is DFQATT and CDR2 is SNEGSKA (reference sequence). V gave up 6 bases and J gave up 1 base, with 15 bases separating them. The CDR3 is 14 residues long. CDR3 protein: CSASWGQGNTEAFF. In DNA form, the CDR3 reads TGCAGTGCCTCCTGGGGGCAGGGGAACACTGAAGCTTTCTTT.

This clonotype was counted many times. V and J are TRBV28 and TRBJ2-7; D is perhaps TRBD2 (5 bases). This CDR3 has 12 residues. Germline CDR1 is MDHEN and CDR2 is SYDVKM. The V end lost 2 bases, the J end lost 5 bases, and 7 bases lay between the germline ends. CDR3 nucleotide sequence: TGTGCCAGCAGTTTAACGGGGAACGAGCAGTACTTC. It is translated as CASSLTGNEQYF. The entire variable domain, with the rest obtained from reference TRBV28 and TRBJ2-7, is as follows: DVKVTQSSRYLVKRTGEKVFLECVQDMDHENMFWYRQDPGLGLRLIYFSYDVKMKEKGDIPEGYSVSREKKERFSLILESASTNQTSMYLCASSLTGNEQYFGPGTRLTVT.

The chain uses TRBV19 and TRBJ2-7; tentatively, D is TRBD1 (5 bases). The CDR3 length is 15 residues. V lost 0 bases, J lost 3 bases, and 12 bases lay in between. Germline CDR1 and CDR2: LNHDA and SQIVND (reference sequence). In DNA, the CDR3 is TGTGCCAGTAGTATAGACACAGGTCCCCTCTACGAGCAGTACTTC. Encoded protein: CASSIDTGPLYEQYF.

The chain has TRBV7-9 and TRBJ1-6; D is unresolved. Trimming cost V 5 bases and J 7 bases, with 12 bases left between them. The CDR3 has 14 amino acids. Germline CDR1 SEHNR, CDR2 FQNEAQ (reference sequence). The CDR3 loop is CASSLEGSNSPLHF. Here the CDR3 DNA reads TGTGCCAGCAGCCTGGAGGGTTCCAATTCACCCCTCCACTTT. Full variable domain (rest looked up from reference TRBV7-9 and TRBJ1-6): DTGVSQNPRHKITKRGQNVTFRCDPISEHNRLYWYRQTLGQGPEFLTYFQNEAQLEKSRLLSDRFSAERPKGSFSTLEIQRTEQGDSAMYLCASSLEGSNSPLHFGNGTRLTVT.

There are many counts of this clonotype. The chain employs TRBV20-1 and TRBJ2-2; D uncertain. The CDR3 covers 15 residues. V was shortened by 5 bases and J by 1 base, with 14 bases between the two germline ends. From germline, CDR1 is DFQATT and CDR2 SNEGSKA (reference sequence). The CDR3 loop reads CSAPDPGGNTGELFF. DNA for the CDR3: TGCAGTGCTCCTGACCCAGGCGGGAACACCGGGGAGCTGTTTTTT.

This clonotype was observed at least ten times. V is TRBV12-3 or TRBV12-4 and J is TRBJ2-2, with D perhaps matching TRBD1 or TRBD2 (6 bases each). V lost 6 bases, J lost 3 bases, and 17 bases lay in between. CDR3 size: 16 residues. The CDR3 reads CASRAGDRYDTGELFF. In nucleotides, the CDR3 is TGTGCCAGCAGAGCGGGCGACAGGTACGACACCGGGGAGCTGTTTTTT.

This clonotype occurred many times. The chain recombines TRBV20-1 with TRBJ2-7, with D perhaps TRBD2 (6 bases). The germline V gene encodes CDR1 DFQATT and CDR2 SNEGSKA (reference sequence). V shed 3 bases and J shed 5 bases, with 14 bases lying between them. The CDR3 contains 13 residues. The CDR3 spells CSARGPWGDEQYF. As DNA, the CDR3 is TGCAGTGCTAGGGGACCCTGGGGGGACGAGCAGTACTTC.

This clonotype came up many times. This sequence joins TRBV20-1 and TRBJ2-7, with 9 bases identical to TRBD1. Germline loops: CDR1 DFQATT, CDR2 SNEGSKA (reference sequence). The CDR3 runs 14 residues. The V segment lost 5 bases and the J segment 2 bases; nucleotides outside the gene matches: 7. For the CDR3, the DNA is TGCAGTGCTGACGGGACAGGGAGTACCTACGAGCAGTACTTC. Translated: CSADGTGSTYEQYF.

CDR3 loop: CASSPPGIQNSPLHF. DNA for the CDR3: TGTGCCAGCTCACCACCAGGGATACAAAATTCACCCCTCCACTTT. This chain uses TRBV18 with TRBJ1-6; no clear D. Trimming cost V 0 bases and J 7 bases, with 10 bases left between them. The CDR3 contains 15 residues. Germline V gene data show CDR1 as KGHSH and CDR2 as LQKENI.

The V call is TRBV9, the J call TRBJ1-1; a possible D gene is TRBD1 (5 bases). The germline V gene has CDR1 SGDLS and CDR2 YYNGEE. Trimming took off 3 bases at V and 3 bases at J, with 12 bases between the two ends. The CDR3 is 14 amino acids. The CDR3 DNA follows: TGTGCCAGCAGCGGGGGCTTCAAGGACACTGAAGCTTTCTTT. Residues: CASSGGFKDTEAFF.

This clonotype was observed a handful of times. The J gene is TRBJ2-6, the V gene TRBV6-1; 9 bases are a match to TRBD1. CDR3 length equals 18 residues. V dropped 7 bases and J dropped 1; count of bases not matched to a gene: 11. Germline CDR1 and CDR2: MNHNS and SASEGT. In DNA, the CDR3 is TGTGCCAGCACCACCAGAAGGACAGGGGTATCTGGGGCCAACGTCCTGACTTTC. Protein: CASTTRRTGVSGANVLTF.

Written as DNA, the CDR3 is TGTGCCAGCAGCTTAGCCCTGGGCGGGCCCCAGGGAAACACCATATATTTT. Amino acids: CASSLALGGPQGNTIYF. This sequence joins TRBV7-6 and TRBJ1-3; D call uncertain. This CDR3 contains 17 residues. V dropped 0 bases and J dropped 4 bases, with 16 bases sitting between them. Germline V CDR1 and CDR2: SGHVS, FNYEAQ.

The chain joins TRBV29-1 to TRBJ2-3, with 15 nucleotides matching TRBD2. V gave up 7 bases and J gave up 6 bases; unmatched junction bases: 5. The germline V gene encodes CDR1 SQVTM and CDR2 ANQGSEA. This CDR3 contains 14 residues. CDR3: CSGTSGRASDTQYF. The CDR3 DNA sequence: TGCAGCGGGACTAGCGGGAGGGCCTCGGATACGCAGTATTTT.

CDR3 sequence reads: CSEEVGLRGRADTQYF. The CDR3 region has the DNA TGCAGTGAGGAAGTAGGCCTCAGGGGAAGGGCAGATACGCAGTATTTT. The J gene is TRBJ2-3, the V gene TRBV20-1, with a weak D call TRBD1 (6 bases). CDR1 and CDR2 from the germline V gene are DFQATT and SNEGSKA (reference sequence). The CDR3 covers 16 residues. The V end was cut by 7 bases, the J end by 4 bases, with 24 bases between.

At least ten counts were recorded for this clonotype. The rearrangement links TRBV2 to TRBJ1-2; no clear D gene. This CDR3 has 14 amino acids. Trimming pared 7 bases from V and 6 bases from J, leaving 18 bases between. The germline CDR1 and CDR2 sequences are SNHLY and FYNNEI. CDR3 DNA: TGTGCCAGCACCCAAGCCAATGTCGTACATGGCTACACCTTC. It codes for CASTQANVVHGYTF. Variable domain in full (rest from reference TRBV2 and TRBJ1-2): EPEVTQTPSHQVTQMGQEVILRCVPISNHLYFYWYRQILGQKVEFLVSFYNNEISEKSEIFDDQFSVERPDGSNFTLKIRSTKLEDSAMYFCASTQANVVHGYTFGSGTRLTVV.

This clonotype appeared many times. The chain links TRBV24-1 to TRBJ2-1; D remains unclear. The ends were cut back, 3 bases at V and 4 bases at J, with 12 bases in the middle. The germline V gene encodes CDR1 KGHDR and CDR2 SFDVKD. The CDR3 contains 15 residues. The CDR3 DNA is TGTGCCACCAGTGATCCCCATTTGACGTACAATGAGCAGTTCTTC. Translation gives CATSDPHLTYNEQFF.

This clonotype was seen ten or more times. The rearrangement uses TRBV20-1 and TRBJ2-4; 12 nucleotides match TRBD2. The CDR3 has 17 amino acids. Per the germline V gene, CDR1 is DFQATT and CDR2 is SNEGSKA (reference sequence). The V segment lost 1 base and the J segment 2 bases; nucleotides outside the gene matches: 6. The CDR3 nucleotides read TGCAGTGCTAGAGGCTTCACTAGCGGGAGGTCCAAAAACATTCAGTACTTC. Translated, it gives CSARGFTSGRSKNIQYF.

The table lists this clonotype with a few counts. The chain joins TRBV19 to TRBJ1-2; D call uncertain. Germline V gene lookup returns CDR1 LNHDA and CDR2 SQIVND (reference sequence). CDR3 size: 11 residues. The V end lost 7 bases, the J end lost 1 base, and 4 bases lay between the germline ends. CDR3 protein: CASTFNYGYTF. The CDR3 DNA is TGTGCCAGTACTTTTAACTATGGCTACACCTTC.

This clonotype was detected many times. The gene calls are TRBV14 and TRBJ2-1; 13 bases are shared with TRBD2. Germline values: CDR1 SGHDN, CDR2 FVKESK. Losses at the gene ends were 4 bases for V and 6 bases for J; bases not matched to a gene: 15. The CDR3 runs to 19 residues. CDR3 sequence: CASSPGDRLAGGTRNEQFF. CDR3 sequence (DNA): TGTGCCAGCAGCCCCGGGGACCGACTAGCGGGAGGAACACGCAATGAGCAGTTCTTC.

The chain recombines TRBV2 with TRBJ1-5; possibly TRBD1 for D (6 bases). The germline CDR1 and CDR2 sequences are SNHLY and FYNNEI. V lost 6 bases to trimming and J lost 6 bases, with 15 bases between them. The CDR3 runs 14 residues. CDR3 protein: CASRGGGGGQPQHF. The DNA of the CDR3 is TGTGCCAGCAGGGGTGGGGGAGGGGGTCAGCCCCAGCATTTT.

The gene calls are TRBV10-3 and TRBJ1-2, with D hard to call. CDR3 length equals 16 residues. Per germline, CDR1 ENHRY and CDR2 SYGVKD. V was clipped by 4 bases and J by 1 base, with 16 bases between them. The CDR3 protein is CAISGDAKGLNYGYTF. DNA for the CDR3: TGTGCCATCAGTGGGGATGCGAAGGGCCTTAACTATGGCTACACCTTC.

The chain recombines TRBV19 with TRBJ2-1; possibly TRBD2 for D (6 bases). CDR3 size: 16 residues. Germline V gives CDR1 LNHDA, CDR2 SQIVND (reference sequence). Trimming shortened V by 3 bases and J by 0 bases, and 12 bases separated the two germline ends. This CDR3 is CASSIQLASSYNEQFF. For the CDR3, the DNA is TGTGCCAGTAGTATTCAGCTAGCGAGCTCCTACAATGAGCAGTTCTTC.

The sample holds many counts of this clonotype. The chain carries TRBV5-1 and TRBJ1-1; TRBD1 matches at 7 bases. CDR1 is SGHRS and CDR2 is YFSETQ in the germline V gene. The CDR3 loop spans 17 amino acids. The ends lost 2 bases at V and 0 bases at J; junction bases unmatched: 10. The CDR3 sequence: CASSFPSTGSMNTEAFF. CDR3 DNA: TGCGCCAGCAGCTTTCCCTCGACAGGGTCCATGAACACTGAAGCTTTCTTT.

This clonotype has just a few counts. A much larger clonotype is one base distant, so this may be a read error. V and J are TRBV5-1 and TRBJ2-1; D not certain. The germline gives CDR1 SGHRS, CDR2 YFSETQ. This CDR3 is built from 15 residues. V gave up 5 bases and J gave up 0 bases, with 12 bases separating them. CDR3 nucleotides: TGCGCCAGCAGTTCGGGCGTACGCTCCTACAATGAGCAGTTCTTC. Translated, it gives CASSSGVRSYNEQFF.

The chain is built from TRBV11-2 and TRBJ2-1; tentatively, D is TRBD1 (9 bases). This CDR3 spans 18 amino acids. The V gene lost 5 bases and the J gene lost 7 bases, with 27 bases spanning the gap. CDR1 and CDR2 (germline): SGHAT, FQNNGV. The CDR3 nucleotides read TGTGCCAGCAGCCCCCGGGGGGGGGTCGGGACAGGGAGGAATGAGCAGTTCTTC. Translation: CASSPRGGVGTGRNEQFF.

The chain links TRBV24-1 to TRBJ1-2; no reliable D call. Per germline, CDR1 KGHDR and CDR2 SFDVKD. The CDR3 length is 12 residues. The V gene lost 0 bases and the J gene lost 7 bases, with 5 bases spanning the gap. The CDR3 nucleotides read TGTGCCACCAGTGATTTGTGGTTTGGCTACACCTTC. It specifies CATSDLWFGYTF.

This clonotype was recorded many times. The chain joins TRBV6-1 to TRBJ2-7; 8 bases align to TRBD1. The germline V gene has CDR1 MNHNS and CDR2 SASEGT. With 10 bases clipped from V and 6 bases from J, the junction kept 5 bases outside the gene matches. There are 11 residues in the CDR3. In DNA, the CDR3 is TGTGCCATCGGACAGGGACGCGAGCAGTACTTC. This encodes CAIGQGREQYF.